Listed below are T cell receptor beta chains from one sample, sequenced in a study of cytomegalovirus exposure and HLA in healthy donors. Assay: immunoSEQ multiplex PCR; the TCRdb copy retains only in-frame clones and omits some. The table shows about 130,000 clones, with about 88% occurring only once. Sequenced: PBMCs. All receptors derive from a man in his thirties or forties in good health and CMV-seronegative. Each CDR3 is given with its conserved first and last residue. A D gene is named only where the DNA matches it firmly. A clone size is listed for some rows: how often the clone was seen (once, few, many), or a class if it is expanded.

d_call: TRBD1
j_call: TRBJ2-7
clone_size: .
v_call: TRBV5-1
cdr3_aa: CASSDRDRGRFEQYF
cdr3_nt: TGCGCCAGCAGCGACAGGGACAGGGGGCGTTTCGAGCAGTACTTC

d_call: .
j_call: TRBJ2-7
clone_size: .
v_call: TRBV6-4
cdr3_aa: CASRVISTGSHEQYF
cdr3_nt: TGTGCCAGCAGGGTGATTAGTACAGGGTCCCACGAGCAGTACTTC

d_call: .
j_call: TRBJ2-1
clone_size: .
v_call: TRBV25-1
cdr3_aa: CANSEYILGGNEQFF
cdr3_nt: TGTGCCAACAGTGAATATATTCTAGGAGGGAATGAGCAGTTCTTC

d_call: TRBD2
j_call: TRBJ2-7
clone_size: .
v_call: TRBV11-2
cdr3_aa: CASSSLAGGSSYEQYF
cdr3_nt: TGTGCCAGCAGTAGCCTAGCGGGAGGGTCATCCTACGAGCAGTACTTC

d_call: .
j_call: TRBJ2-1
clone_size: .
v_call: TRBV11-2
cdr3_aa: CASSLDIPAYNEQFF
cdr3_nt: TGTGCCAGCAGCTTAGACATCCCAGCCTACAATGAGCAGTTCTTC

d_call: TRBD2
j_call: TRBJ2-3
clone_size: once
v_call: TRBV12-5
cdr3_aa: CASGFSAGGMGSTDTQYF
cdr3_nt: TGTGCTAGTGGTTTTTCTGCGGGAGGGATGGGGAGCACAGATACGCAGTATTTT

d_call: .
j_call: TRBJ2-5
clone_size: once
v_call: TRBV4-1
cdr3_aa: CASSPHRNQETQYF
cdr3_nt: TGCGCCAGCAGCCCCCACAGGAACCAAGAGACCCAGTACTTC

d_call: .
j_call: TRBJ2-3
clone_size: .
v_call: TRBV20-1
cdr3_aa: CSATDGNTQYF
cdr3_nt: TGCAGTGCTACAGACGGGAATACGCAGTATTTT

d_call: TRBD1
j_call: TRBJ2-7
clone_size: .
v_call: TRBV5-5
cdr3_aa: CASSLGQGAIAKAYEQYF
cdr3_nt: TGTGCCAGCAGCTTGGGACAGGGGGCGATAGCTAAAGCCTACGAGCAGTACTTC

d_call: .
j_call: TRBJ1-4
clone_size: .
v_call: TRBV4-3
cdr3_aa: CASSQGSGGWEKLFF
cdr3_nt: TGCGCCAGCAGCCAAGGGTCGGGGGGATGGGAAAAACTGTTTTTT

d_call: .
j_call: TRBJ2-7
clone_size: .
v_call: TRBV7-6
cdr3_aa: CASSLMVSGSYEQYF
cdr3_nt: TGTGCCAGCAGCTTAATGGTTAGCGGTTCCTACGAGCAGTACTTC

d_call: TRBD2
j_call: TRBJ2-3
clone_size: .
v_call: TRBV4-2
cdr3_aa: CASSQARVSGATDTQYF
cdr3_nt: TGTGCCAGCAGCCAAGCACGAGTTAGCGGGGCCACAGATACGCAGTATTTT

d_call: .
j_call: TRBJ1-5
clone_size: .
v_call: TRBV10-1
cdr3_aa: CASSGGGRQGGQPQHF
cdr3_nt: TGCGCCAGCAGTGGAGGCGGCAGGCAGGGAGGTCAGCCCCAGCATTTT

d_call: TRBD1
j_call: TRBJ1-1
clone_size: .
v_call: TRBV7-2
cdr3_aa: CASSSTGGLNTEAFF
cdr3_nt: TGTGCCAGCAGCTCTACAGGGGGCTTGAACACTGAAGCTTTCTTT

d_call: .
j_call: TRBJ2-3
clone_size: .
v_call: TRBV19
cdr3_aa: CASSTLGGKADTQYF
cdr3_nt: TGTGCCAGTAGTACTTTAGGCGGTAAGGCAGATACGCAGTATTTT

d_call: TRBD2
j_call: TRBJ2-7
clone_size: .
v_call: TRBV10-2
cdr3_aa: CASSDWASGSREQYF
cdr3_nt: TGCGCCAGCAGTGATTGGGCTAGCGGGAGTAGGGAGCAGTACTTC

d_call: TRBD2
j_call: TRBJ2-2
clone_size: .
v_call: TRBV5-1
cdr3_aa: CASSFTSGHTGELFF
cdr3_nt: TGCGCCAGCAGCTTCACTAGCGGGCACACCGGGGAGCTGTTTTTT

d_call: .
j_call: TRBJ1-1
clone_size: .
v_call: TRBV2
cdr3_aa: CASNIQGKDEAFF
cdr3_nt: TGTGCCAGCAATATTCAGGGGAAGGATGAAGCTTTCTTT

d_call: .
j_call: TRBJ1-6
clone_size: .
v_call: TRBV27
cdr3_aa: CASSSRDNYNSPLHF
cdr3_nt: TGTGCCAGCAGTTCCCGGGACAACTATAATTCACCCCTCCACTTT

d_call: .
j_call: TRBJ1-2
clone_size: .
v_call: TRBV4-3
cdr3_aa: CASSRAFSGQYGYTF
cdr3_nt: TGCGCCAGCAGCCGCGCGTTTAGTGGACAGTATGGCTACACCTTC

d_call: .
j_call: TRBJ1-5
clone_size: many
v_call: TRBV9
cdr3_aa: CASSRGVRQPQHF
cdr3_nt: TGTGCCAGCAGCCGGGGAGTTCGGCAGCCCCAGCATTTT

d_call: .
j_call: TRBJ2-7
clone_size: .
v_call: TRBV6-5
cdr3_aa: CASRASDAYEQYF
cdr3_nt: TGTGCCAGCAGGGCCTCCGATGCCTACGAGCAGTACTTC

d_call: .
j_call: TRBJ1-5
clone_size: .
v_call: TRBV2
cdr3_aa: CASSEDGVWQPQHF
cdr3_nt: TGTGCCAGCAGTGAGGACGGGGTTTGGCAGCCCCAGCATTTT

d_call: .
j_call: TRBJ2-1
clone_size: .
v_call: TRBV10-1
cdr3_aa: CASSGLSYNEQFF
cdr3_nt: TGCGCCAGCAGCGGACTATCCTACAATGAGCAGTTCTTC

d_call: .
j_call: TRBJ2-1
clone_size: once
v_call: TRBV16
cdr3_aa: CASSLSRVNEQFF
cdr3_nt: TGTGCCAGCAGCTTGTCACGGGTGAATGAGCAGTTCTTC

d_call: TRBD1
j_call: TRBJ1-3
clone_size: .
v_call: TRBV7-8
cdr3_aa: CASSPRQGAKGNTIYF
cdr3_nt: TGTGCCAGCAGCCCACGACAGGGGGCGAAAGGAAACACCATATATTTT

d_call: .
j_call: TRBJ2-7
clone_size: .
v_call: TRBV6-5
cdr3_aa: CASSYFGKDEQYF
cdr3_nt: TGTGCCAGCAGTTACTTCGGGAAGGACGAGCAGTACTTC

d_call: .
j_call: TRBJ1-1
clone_size: .
v_call: TRBV19
cdr3_aa: CASTTIGQGSVAFF
cdr3_nt: TGTGCCAGTACCACAATAGGGCAGGGGAGTGTAGCTTTCTTT

d_call: .
j_call: TRBJ1-1
clone_size: .
v_call: TRBV7-9
cdr3_aa: CASRTEGDTEAFF
cdr3_nt: TGTGCCAGCAGAACAGAGGGAGACACTGAAGCTTTCTTT

d_call: TRBD1
j_call: TRBJ2-7
clone_size: .
v_call: TRBV6-1
cdr3_aa: CASSLDRGPTYEQYF
cdr3_nt: TGTGCCAGCAGTTTGGACAGGGGGCCGACCTACGAGCAGTACTTC

d_call: .
j_call: TRBJ1-1
clone_size: .
v_call: TRBV19
cdr3_aa: CATTEAIYSEAFF
cdr3_nt: TGTGCCACCACCGAGGCCATATACTCCGAAGCTTTCTTT

d_call: TRBD1
j_call: TRBJ2-7
clone_size: .
v_call: TRBV6-5
cdr3_aa: CASTPTGTGEYEQYF
cdr3_nt: TGTGCCAGCACCCCCACCGGGACAGGGGAGTACGAGCAGTACTTC

d_call: .
j_call: TRBJ2-7
clone_size: .
v_call: TRBV5-4
cdr3_aa: CASSLVGSEQYF
cdr3_nt: TGTGCCAGCAGCTTGGTCGGGTCCGAGCAGTACTTC

d_call: .
j_call: TRBJ2-5
clone_size: once
v_call: TRBV5-4
cdr3_aa: CASSLGDFGETQYF
cdr3_nt: TGTGCCAGCAGCTTAGGGGACTTTGGGGAGACCCAGTACTTC

d_call: .
j_call: TRBJ1-2
clone_size: .
v_call: TRBV29-1
cdr3_aa: CSAGETGNYGYTF
cdr3_nt: TGCAGCGCGGGGGAGACGGGAAACTATGGCTACACCTTC

d_call: .
j_call: TRBJ1-4
clone_size: few
v_call: TRBV30
cdr3_aa: CALLGGGEKLFF
cdr3_nt: TGTGCCCTTTTAGGGGGTGGGGAAAAACTGTTTTTT

d_call: .
j_call: TRBJ1-1
clone_size: .
v_call: TRBV30
cdr3_aa: CAWNRVNTEAFF
cdr3_nt: TGTGCCTGGAACCGGGTTAACACTGAAGCTTTCTTT

d_call: TRBD1
j_call: TRBJ2-7
clone_size: .
v_call: TRBV7-9
cdr3_aa: CASSLPGQGVYEQYF
cdr3_nt: TGTGCCAGCAGCTTACCGGGACAGGGGGTTTACGAGCAGTACTTC

d_call: .
j_call: TRBJ2-7
clone_size: .
v_call: TRBV11-2
cdr3_aa: CASSSLRTGEQYF
cdr3_nt: TGTGCCAGCAGCTCCCTACGTACAGGGGAGCAGTACTTC

d_call: .
j_call: TRBJ2-5
clone_size: .
v_call: TRBV7-6
cdr3_aa: CASRQGRRETQYF
cdr3_nt: TGTGCCAGCAGACAGGGGAGGAGAGAGACCCAGTACTTC

d_call: .
j_call: TRBJ2-2
clone_size: .
v_call: TRBV2
cdr3_aa: CASRTLELNTGELFF
cdr3_nt: TGTGCCAGCAGAACACTAGAGTTGAACACCGGGGAGCTGTTTTTT

d_call: .
j_call: TRBJ2-3
clone_size: .
v_call: TRBV7-9
cdr3_aa: CASSPGTYHTDTQYF
cdr3_nt: TGTGCCAGCAGCCCCGGGACTTACCACACAGATACGCAGTATTTT

d_call: .
j_call: TRBJ2-3
clone_size: .
v_call: TRBV6-1
cdr3_aa: CASSEGSGTQYF
cdr3_nt: TGTGCCAGCAGTGAAGGGTCGGGTACGCAGTATTTT

d_call: .
j_call: TRBJ2-1
clone_size: .
v_call: TRBV6-5
cdr3_aa: CASSYFGVRNEQFF
cdr3_nt: TGTGCCAGCAGTTACTTTGGAGTGCGAAATGAGCAGTTCTTC

d_call: .
j_call: TRBJ1-1
clone_size: .
v_call: TRBV6-5
cdr3_aa: CASSYSGGFRAFF
cdr3_nt: TGTGCCAGCAGTTACTCGGGAGGCTTTCGAGCTTTCTTT

d_call: .
j_call: TRBJ1-1
clone_size: .
v_call: TRBV29-1
cdr3_aa: CSDLRGEVNTEAFF
cdr3_nt: TGCAGCGACCTGAGAGGGGAGGTGAACACTGAAGCTTTCTTT

d_call: TRBD1
j_call: TRBJ1-6
clone_size: .
v_call: TRBV27
cdr3_aa: CASTLQGSDSPLHF
cdr3_nt: TGTGCCAGCACCCTACAGGGGAGTGATTCACCCCTCCACTTT